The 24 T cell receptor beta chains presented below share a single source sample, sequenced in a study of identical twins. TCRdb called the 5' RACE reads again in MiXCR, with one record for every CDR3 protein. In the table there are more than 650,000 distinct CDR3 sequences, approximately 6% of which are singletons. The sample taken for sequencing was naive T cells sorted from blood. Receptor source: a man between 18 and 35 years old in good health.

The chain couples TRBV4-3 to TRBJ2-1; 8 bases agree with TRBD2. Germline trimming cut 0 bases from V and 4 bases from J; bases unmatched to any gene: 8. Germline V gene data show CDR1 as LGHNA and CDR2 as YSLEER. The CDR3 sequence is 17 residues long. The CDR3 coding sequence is TGCGCCAGCAGCCAAGATCCCACGGGACTAGTGTACAATGAGCAGTTCTTC. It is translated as CASSQDPTGLVYNEQFF.

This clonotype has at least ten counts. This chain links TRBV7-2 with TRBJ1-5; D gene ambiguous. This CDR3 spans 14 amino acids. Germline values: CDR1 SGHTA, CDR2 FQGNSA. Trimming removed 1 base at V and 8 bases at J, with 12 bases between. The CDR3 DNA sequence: TGTGCCAGCAGCTTAGGATTTGGTGGGGAGCCCCAGCATTTT. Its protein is CASSLGFGGEPQHF.

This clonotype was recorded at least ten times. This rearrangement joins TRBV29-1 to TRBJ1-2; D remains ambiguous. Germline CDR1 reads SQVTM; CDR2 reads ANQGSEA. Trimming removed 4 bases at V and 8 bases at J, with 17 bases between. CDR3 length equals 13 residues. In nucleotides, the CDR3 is TGCAGCGTTGTTTGGGATACGCCCGGGGGCTACACCTTC. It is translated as CSVVWDTPGGYTF.

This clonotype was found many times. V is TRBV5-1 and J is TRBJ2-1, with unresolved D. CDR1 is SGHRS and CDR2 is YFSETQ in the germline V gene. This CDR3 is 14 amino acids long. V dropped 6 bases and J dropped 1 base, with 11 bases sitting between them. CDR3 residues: CASTVGPSYNEQFF. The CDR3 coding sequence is TGCGCCAGCACGGTTGGGCCTTCCTACAATGAGCAGTTCTTC.

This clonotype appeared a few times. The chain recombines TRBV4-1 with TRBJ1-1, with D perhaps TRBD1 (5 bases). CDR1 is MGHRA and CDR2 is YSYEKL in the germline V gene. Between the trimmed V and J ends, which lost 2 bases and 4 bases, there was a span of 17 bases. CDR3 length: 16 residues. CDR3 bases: TGCGCCAGCAGCCAACTGAAGGGGATAATAGCCACTGAAGCTTTCTTT. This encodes CASSQLKGIIATEAFF.

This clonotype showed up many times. The chain's CDR3 is CASALGAGELFF. DNA for the CDR3: TGTGCCAGCGCATTAGGGGCCGGGGAGCTGTTTTTT. The V and J genes are TRBV12-3 or TRBV12-4 and TRBJ2-2; possible D gene TRBD1, 5 bases. This CDR3 has 12 amino acids. The V and J ends lost 8 bases and 6 bases respectively, with 10 bases between them.

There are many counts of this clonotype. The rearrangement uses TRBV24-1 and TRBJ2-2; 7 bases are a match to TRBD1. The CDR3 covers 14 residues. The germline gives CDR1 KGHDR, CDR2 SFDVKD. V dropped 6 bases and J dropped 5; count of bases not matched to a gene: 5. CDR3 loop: CATSPNRGTGELFF. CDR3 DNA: TGTGCCACCAGTCCCAACAGGGGTACCGGGGAGCTGTTTTTT.

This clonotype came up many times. The CDR3 sequence: CASKSFAGLQFF. In DNA, the CDR3 is TGTGCCAGCAAAAGTTTTGCGGGGCTTCAGTTCTTC. The V call is TRBV12-3 or TRBV12-4, the J call TRBJ2-1, with D perhaps matching TRBD2 (6 bases). The V end was cut by 7 bases, the J end by 13 bases, with 17 bases between. There are 12 residues in the CDR3.

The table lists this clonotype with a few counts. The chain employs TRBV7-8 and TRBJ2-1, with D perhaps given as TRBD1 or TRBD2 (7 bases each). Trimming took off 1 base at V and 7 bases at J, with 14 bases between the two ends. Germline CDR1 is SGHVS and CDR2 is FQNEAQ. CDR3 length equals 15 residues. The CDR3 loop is CASSLGAGGVNEQFF. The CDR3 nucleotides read TGTGCCAGCAGCTTAGGGGCAGGGGGGGTAAATGAGCAGTTCTTC.

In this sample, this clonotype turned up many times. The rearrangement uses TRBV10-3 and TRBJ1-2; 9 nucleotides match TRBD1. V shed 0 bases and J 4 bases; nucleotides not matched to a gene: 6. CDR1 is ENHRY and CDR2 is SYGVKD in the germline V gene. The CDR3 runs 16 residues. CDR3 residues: CAISESWDRDAYGYTF. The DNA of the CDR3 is TGTGCCATCAGTGAGTCTTGGGACAGGGACGCCTATGGCTACACCTTC.

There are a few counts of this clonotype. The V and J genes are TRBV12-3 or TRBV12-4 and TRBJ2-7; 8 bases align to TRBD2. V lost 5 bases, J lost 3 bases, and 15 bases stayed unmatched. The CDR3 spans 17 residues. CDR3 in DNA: TGTGCCAGCAGTCAACGAGGGGGGCTAGCGGGTATCTACGAGCAGTACTTC. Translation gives CASSQRGGLAGIYEQYF.

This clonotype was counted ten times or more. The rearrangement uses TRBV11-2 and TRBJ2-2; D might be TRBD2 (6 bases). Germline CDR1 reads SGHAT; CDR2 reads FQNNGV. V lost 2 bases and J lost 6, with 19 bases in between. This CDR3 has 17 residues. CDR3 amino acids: CASSLRPASEKSGELFF. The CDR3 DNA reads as TGTGCCAGCAGCTTAAGGCCGGCTAGCGAGAAATCCGGGGAGCTGTTTTTT.

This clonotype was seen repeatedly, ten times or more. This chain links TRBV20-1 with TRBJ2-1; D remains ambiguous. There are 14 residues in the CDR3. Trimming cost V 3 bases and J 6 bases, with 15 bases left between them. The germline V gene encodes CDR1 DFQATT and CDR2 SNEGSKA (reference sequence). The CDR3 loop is CSASRLLNANEQFF. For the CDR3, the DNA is TGCAGTGCTAGCCGGCTATTGAATGCCAATGAGCAGTTCTTC.

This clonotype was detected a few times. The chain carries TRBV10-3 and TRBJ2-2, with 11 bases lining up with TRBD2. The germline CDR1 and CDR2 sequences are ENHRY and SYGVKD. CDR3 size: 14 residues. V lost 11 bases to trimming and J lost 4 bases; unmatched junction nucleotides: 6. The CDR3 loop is CAVSGRAGTGELFF. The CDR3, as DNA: TGTGCCGTTAGCGGGAGGGCTGGCACCGGGGAGCTGTTTTTT.

The CDR3 spells CASSLADGRNLQYF. DNA of the CDR3: TGTGCCAGCAGCTTAGCGGACGGGAGAAACCTACAGTACTTC. The J gene is TRBJ2-7, the V gene TRBV7-9; maybe TRBD2 (6 bases). Per the germline V gene, CDR1 is SEHNR and CDR2 is FQNEAQ (reference sequence). This CDR3 has 14 amino acids. Trimming removed 0 bases from V and 10 bases from J, with 16 bases in between.

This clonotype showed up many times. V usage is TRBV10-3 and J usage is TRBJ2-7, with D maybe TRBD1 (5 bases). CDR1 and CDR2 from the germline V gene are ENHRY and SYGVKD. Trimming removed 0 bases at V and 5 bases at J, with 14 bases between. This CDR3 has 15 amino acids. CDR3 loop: CAISESKGRVHEQYV. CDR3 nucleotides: TGTGCCATCAGTGAGTCGAAAGGCAGGGTCCACGAGCAGTACGTC.

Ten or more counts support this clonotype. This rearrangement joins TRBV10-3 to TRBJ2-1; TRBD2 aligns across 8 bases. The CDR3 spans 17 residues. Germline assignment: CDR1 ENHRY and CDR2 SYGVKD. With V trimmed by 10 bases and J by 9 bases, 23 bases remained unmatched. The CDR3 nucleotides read TGTGCCACTACGGTACCCTCCGGGGGACTAGTTGGGGGTGAGCAGTTCTTC. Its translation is CATTVPSGGLVGGEQFF.

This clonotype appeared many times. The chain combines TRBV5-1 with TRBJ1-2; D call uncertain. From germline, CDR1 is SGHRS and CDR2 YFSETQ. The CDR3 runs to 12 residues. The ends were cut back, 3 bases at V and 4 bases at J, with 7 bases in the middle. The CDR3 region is CASSSGIYGYTF. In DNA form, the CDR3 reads TGCGCCAGCAGCTCCGGCATCTATGGCTACACCTTC.

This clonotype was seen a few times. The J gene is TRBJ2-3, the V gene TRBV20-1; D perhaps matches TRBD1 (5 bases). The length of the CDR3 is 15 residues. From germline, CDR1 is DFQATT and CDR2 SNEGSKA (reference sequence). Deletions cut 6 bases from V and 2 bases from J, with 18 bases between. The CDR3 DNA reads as TGCAGTGCCCCAGATGGGGCAGCTTACACAGATACGCAGTATTTT. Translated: CSAPDGAAYTDTQYF.

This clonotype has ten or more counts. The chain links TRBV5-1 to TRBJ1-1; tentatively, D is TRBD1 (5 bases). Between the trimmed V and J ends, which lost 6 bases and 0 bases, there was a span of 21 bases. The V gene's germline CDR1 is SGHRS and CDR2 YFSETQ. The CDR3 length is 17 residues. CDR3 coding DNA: TGCGCCAGCACCCCCGGGGGTACGGTGATTATGAACACTGAAGCTTTCTTT. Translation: CASTPGGTVIMNTEAFF.

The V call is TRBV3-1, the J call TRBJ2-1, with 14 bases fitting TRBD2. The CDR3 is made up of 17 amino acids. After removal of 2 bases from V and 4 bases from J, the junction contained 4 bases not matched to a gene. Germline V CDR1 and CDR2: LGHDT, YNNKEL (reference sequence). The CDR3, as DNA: TGTGCCAGCAGCCAATATCGACTAGCGGGAGGGTACAATGAGCAGTTCTTC. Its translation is CASSQYRLAGGYNEQFF.

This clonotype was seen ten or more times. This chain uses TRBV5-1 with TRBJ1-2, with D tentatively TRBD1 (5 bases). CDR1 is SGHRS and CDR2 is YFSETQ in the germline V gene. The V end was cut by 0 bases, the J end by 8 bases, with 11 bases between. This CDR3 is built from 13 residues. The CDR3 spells CASSLADSRGYTF. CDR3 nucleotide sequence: TGCGCCAGCAGCTTGGCCGACAGTCGGGGCTACACCTTC.

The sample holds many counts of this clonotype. CDR3: CASRQETQYF. The CDR3 DNA reads TGTGCCAGCAGGCAAGAGACCCAGTACTTC. The V gene is TRBV7-9, the J gene TRBJ2-5; D gene unclear. Germline CDR1 SEHNR, CDR2 FQNEAQ (reference sequence). The CDR3 sequence is 10 residues long. Between the trimmed V and J ends, which lost 6 bases and 2 bases, there was a span of 1 base.

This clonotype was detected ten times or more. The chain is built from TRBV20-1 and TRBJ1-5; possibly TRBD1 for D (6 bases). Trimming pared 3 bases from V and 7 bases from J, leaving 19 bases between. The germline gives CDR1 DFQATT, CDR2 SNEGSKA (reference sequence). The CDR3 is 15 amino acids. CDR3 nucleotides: TGCAGTGCTAGGGAACTAATTACAGGGCCCCAGCCCCAGCATTTT. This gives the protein CSARELITGPQPQHF.